These 22 T cell receptor beta chains share one sample of origin, sequenced in a study of control samples from healthy donors and cancer patients. Profiled with immunoSEQ multiplex PCR; TCRdb holds only in-frame clones, not every one. Among tens of thousands of clones listed, around nine tenths were seen once. What was sequenced was blood. The source is a woman in her forties or fifties in good health.

V usage is TRBV19 and J usage is TRBJ2-7; D is ambiguous. The V end was cut by 3 bases, the J end by 2 bases, with 14 bases between. The CDR3 totals 15 residues. Germline V gene sequence: CDR1 LNHDA, CDR2 SQIVND (reference sequence). CDR3 in DNA: TGTGCCAGTAGTATCTTTCGGACCGGTCCCTACGAGCAGTACTTC. It encodes CASSIFRTGPYEQYF.

The chain couples TRBV9 to TRBJ1-1, with D uncertain. The germline gives CDR1 SGDLS, CDR2 YYNGEE. With 3 bases removed from V and 0 bases from J, the gap between germline ends came to 12 bases. This CDR3 is 15 amino acids long. CDR3 protein: CASSDFRALNTEAFF. CDR3 in DNA: TGTGCCAGCAGCGACTTCCGGGCCCTGAACACTGAAGCTTTCTTT.

V and J are TRBV5-4 and TRBJ1-3, with 8 bases lining up with TRBD1. From germline, CDR1 is SGHNT and CDR2 YYREEE (reference sequence). Trimming at V came to 4 bases and at J to 2 bases, leaving 5 bases not matched to a gene. This CDR3 contains 15 residues. This CDR3 reads CASSNKQGAGNTIYF. Here the CDR3 DNA reads TGTGCCAGCAGCAACAAACAGGGGGCTGGAAACACCATATATTTT.

The V gene is TRBV30, the J gene TRBJ1-5; D not resolved. The germline gives CDR1 GTSNPN, CDR2 SVGIG (reference sequence). V was clipped by 2 bases and J by 4 bases, with 12 bases between them. The CDR3 spans 14 residues. The CDR3 reads CAWSIPNGNQPQHF. In DNA, the CDR3 is TGTGCCTGGAGTATTCCTAACGGGAATCAGCCCCAGCATTTT. Using reference TRBV30 and TRBJ1-5 for the parts outside the CDR3, the full variable domain is SQTIHQWPATLVQPVGSPLSLECTVEGTSNPNLYWYRQAAGRGLQLLFYSVGIGQISSEVPQNLSASRPQDRQFILSSKKLLLSDSGFYLCAWSIPNGNQPQHFGDGTRLSIL.

This chain uses TRBV5-4 with TRBJ1-6; perhaps TRBD1 as D (6 bases). The CDR3 totals 16 residues. Trimming removed 0 bases at V and 0 bases at J, with 7 bases between. Germline CDR1 reads SGHNT; CDR2 reads YYREEE (reference sequence). CDR3 in DNA: TGTGCCAGCAGCTTGGGAGGGGGCTCCTATAATTCACCCCTCCACTTT. Translating gives CASSLGGGSYNSPLHF.

The chain employs TRBV11-2 and TRBJ1-1; possibly TRBD1 for D (5 bases). The CDR3 consists of 13 residues. The V gene's germline CDR1 is SGHAT and CDR2 FQNNGV. Trimming removed 4 bases from V and 4 bases from J, with 10 bases in between. CDR3 sequence: CASSSQGGTEAFF. DNA for the CDR3: TGTGCCAGCAGCTCTCAGGGAGGCACTGAAGCTTTCTTT.

This clone was picked up one time. The chain links TRBV2 to TRBJ2-3; D gene unclear. Trimming removed 4 bases at V and 1 base at J, with 6 bases between. The germline V gene has CDR1 SNHLY and CDR2 FYNNEI. This CDR3 has 13 residues. The CDR3 DNA sequence: TGTGCCAGCAGTGGACTCCGCACAGATACGCAGTATTTT. It codes for CASSGLRTDTQYF.

This chain connects TRBV12-3 or TRBV12-4 to TRBJ2-7, with D uncertain. This CDR3 is built from 12 residues. Trimming pared 5 bases from V and 6 bases from J, leaving 11 bases between. The CDR3: CASSVSGFEQYF. The CDR3 coding sequence is TGTGCCAGCAGTGTCTCAGGATTCGAGCAGTACTTC.

The rearrangement links TRBV6-5 to TRBJ2-7; D is undetermined. There are 11 residues in the CDR3. Trimming took 0 bases from V and 9 from J, leaving 6 bases between them. CDR1 and CDR2 from the germline V gene are MNHEY and SVGAGI. The DNA of the CDR3 is TGTGCCAGCAGTTACTCTGGCGGGCAGTACTTC. It translates to CASSYSGGQYF.

The chain carries TRBV11-2 and TRBJ1-2; D ambiguous. In germline, CDR1 is SGHAT, CDR2 FQNNGV. V was clipped by 0 bases and J by 7 bases, with 9 bases between them. The length of the CDR3 is 13 residues. CDR3 DNA sequence: TGTGCCAGCAGCTTAGAAGTTTTTCTTGGCTACACCTTC. It encodes CASSLEVFLGYTF.

The chain uses TRBV2 and TRBJ1-5; D remains ambiguous. This CDR3 comprises 14 residues. CDR1 SNHLY and CDR2 FYNNEI come from the germline V gene. Deletions cut 4 bases from V and 0 bases from J, with 7 bases between. The CDR3, as DNA: TGTGCCAGCAGTGGCCCGTATAGCAATCAGCCCCAGCATTTT. Its translation: CASSGPYSNQPQHF.

J is TRBJ2-3 and V is TRBV4-1; 11 bases agree with TRBD2. The CDR3 contains 16 residues. Germline V gives CDR1 MGHRA, CDR2 YSYEKL. Germline trimming cut 1 base from V and 5 bases from J; bases unmatched to any gene: 5. In DNA form, the CDR3 reads TGCGCCAGCAGCCAAGGCCTAGCGGGGGGAATAGATACGCAGTATTTT. This gives the protein CASSQGLAGGIDTQYF.

V gene TRBV2 combines with J gene TRBJ1-2; D gene ambiguous. This CDR3 contains 13 residues. Trimming removed 5 bases from V and 0 bases from J, with 7 bases in between. Germline V gives CDR1 SNHLY, CDR2 FYNNEI. In DNA, the CDR3 is TGTGCCAGCAGTCCGACAACTAACTATGGCTACACCTTC. This sequence encodes CASSPTTNYGYTF.

This clone was seen a handful of times. The rearrangement uses TRBV24-1 and TRBJ1-5; 7 bases match TRBD1. The CDR3 consists of 16 residues. J was trimmed by 4 bases and V by 4 bases; bases with no gene match: 9. Germline assignment: CDR1 KGHDR and CDR2 SFDVKD. CDR3 sequence: CATSDSGTELNQPQHF. The CDR3 DNA sequence: TGTGCCACCAGTGACTCCGGGACAGAGCTTAATCAGCCCCAGCATTTT.

The chain has TRBV9 and TRBJ2-5, with 7 bases lining up with TRBD1. This CDR3 has 15 amino acids. V gave up 0 bases and J gave up 4 bases; unmatched junction bases: 6. Per the germline V gene, CDR1 is SGDLS and CDR2 is YYNGEE. CDR3 sequence reads: CASSVGQGGRETQYF. CDR3 sequence (DNA): TGTGCCAGCAGCGTAGGTCAAGGGGGCAGAGAGACCCAGTACTTC.

The CDR3 sequence: CASSDGTDSYNEQFF. DNA for the CDR3: TGTGCCAGCAGTGACGGGACGGACTCCTACAATGAGCAGTTCTTC. The chain is built from TRBV6-1 and TRBJ2-1; the D call may be TRBD1 or TRBD2 (5 bases each). This CDR3 contains 15 residues. Trimming shortened V by 3 bases and J by 0 bases, and 9 bases separated the two germline ends. Germline V lookup: CDR1 MNHNS, CDR2 SASEGT.

Concerning this clone itself: The junction and the germline gene differ at one end; a read error may be behind it. The genes are TRBV11-2 and TRBJ1-1; no clear D. This CDR3 has 13 amino acids. CDR1 is SGHAT and CDR2 is FQNNGV in the germline V gene. CDR3 region: CASSLAGNAEAFF. Written as DNA, the CDR3 is TGTGCCAGCAGCTTAGCGGGGAACGCTGAAGCTTTCTTT.

The V gene is TRBV5-1, the J gene TRBJ1-1; D uncertain. The CDR3 length is 16 residues. The V gene's germline CDR1 is SGHRS and CDR2 YFSETQ. The V end was cut by 4 bases, the J end by 0 bases, with 16 bases between. The CDR3: CASSPQAGVLNTEAFF. The CDR3 DNA reads as TGCGCCAGCAGCCCGCAGGCGGGCGTCTTGAACACTGAAGCTTTCTTT. The full variable domain, in which reference TRBV5-1 and TRBJ1-1 provide the parts outside the CDR3, is KAGVTQTPRYLIKTRGQQVTLSCSPISGHRSVSWYQQTPGQGLQFLFEYFSETQRNKGNFPGRFSGRQFSNSRSEMNVSTLELGDSALYLCASSPQAGVLNTEAFFGQGTRLTVV.

The CDR3 is CASSLKQGYNEQFF. The CDR3 nucleotides read TGTGCCAGCAGCTTAAAACAGGGCTACAATGAGCAGTTCTTC. The chain carries TRBV7-2 and TRBJ2-1; tentative D call: TRBD1 (6 bases). Between the trimmed V and J ends, which lost 2 bases and 3 bases, there was a span of 8 bases. CDR3 length equals 14 residues. Germline V gives CDR1 SGHTA, CDR2 FQGNSA.

V and J are TRBV5-6 and TRBJ2-7, with 10 nucleotides matching TRBD1. V shed 3 bases and J 3 bases; nucleotides not matched to a gene: 6. CDR3 length: 15 residues. From germline, CDR1 is SGHDT and CDR2 YYEEEE. The CDR3 nucleotides are TGTGCCAGCAGCTACATGGACAGGGGGTTCTACGAGCAGTACTTC. This gives the protein CASSYMDRGFYEQYF.

The V and J genes are TRBV2 and TRBJ2-7, with D unclear. The V gene lost 1 base and the J gene lost 3 bases, with 4 bases spanning the gap. Germline V gene sequence: CDR1 SNHLY, CDR2 FYNNEI. The CDR3 totals 12 residues. In DNA form, the CDR3 reads TGTGCCAGCAGTGAAGTAGTCTACGAGCAGTACTTC. Amino acids: CASSEVVYEQYF. The full variable domain, completed using reference TRBV2 and TRBJ2-7, is EPEVTQTPSHQVTQMGQEVILRCVPISNHLYFYWYRQILGQKVEFLVSFYNNEISEKSEIFDDQFSVERPDGSNFTLKIRSTKLEDSAMYFCASSEVVYEQYFGPGTRLTVT.

V is TRBV28 and J is TRBJ1-1; D is ambiguous. The germline gives CDR1 MDHEN, CDR2 SYDVKM. Trimming took 6 bases from V and 8 from J, leaving 10 bases between them. CDR3 length equals 11 residues. The CDR3 region is CASRVYLEAFF. For the CDR3, the DNA is TGTGCCAGCAGAGTCTACCTAGAAGCTTTCTTT. Looking up the rest from reference TRBV28 and TRBJ1-1 gives the full variable domain: DVKVTQSSRYLVKRTGEKVFLECVQDMDHENMFWYRQDPGLGLRLIYFSYDVKMKEKGDIPEGYSVSREKKERFSLILESASTNQTSMYLCASRVYLEAFFGQGTRLTVV.